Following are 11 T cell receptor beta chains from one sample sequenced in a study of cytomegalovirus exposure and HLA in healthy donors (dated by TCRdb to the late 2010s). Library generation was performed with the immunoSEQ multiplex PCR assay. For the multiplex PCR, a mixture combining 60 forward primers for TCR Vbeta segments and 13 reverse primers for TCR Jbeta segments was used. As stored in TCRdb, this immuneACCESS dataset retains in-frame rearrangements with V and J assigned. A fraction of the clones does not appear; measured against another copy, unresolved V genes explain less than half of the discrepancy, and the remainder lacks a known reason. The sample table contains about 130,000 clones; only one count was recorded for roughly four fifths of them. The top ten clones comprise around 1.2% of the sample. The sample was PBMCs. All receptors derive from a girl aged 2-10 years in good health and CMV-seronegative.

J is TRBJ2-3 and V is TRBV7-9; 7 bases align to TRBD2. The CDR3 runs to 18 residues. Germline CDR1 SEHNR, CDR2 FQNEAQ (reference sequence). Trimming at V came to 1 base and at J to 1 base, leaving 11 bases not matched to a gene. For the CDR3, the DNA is TGTGCCAGCAGCTTAGGTTTGGGGCGGGAGTACGGCACAGATACGCAGTATTTT. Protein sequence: CASSLGLGREYGTDTQYF. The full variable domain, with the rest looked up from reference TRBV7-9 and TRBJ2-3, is DTGVSQNPRHKITKRGQNVTFRCDPISEHNRLYWYRQTLGQGPEFLTYFQNEAQLEKSRLLSDRFSAERPKGSFSTLEIQRTEQGDSAMYLCASSLGLGREYGTDTQYFGPGTRLTVL.

The CDR3 protein is CASKRFITYNEQFF. CDR3 nucleotide sequence: TGTGCCAGCAAGCGCTTCATCACCTACAATGAGCAGTTCTTC. The chain carries TRBV6-5 and TRBJ2-1; D not certain. The germline gives CDR1 MNHEY, CDR2 SVGAGI. Trimming removed 7 bases at V and 2 bases at J, with 12 bases between. This CDR3 region has 14 residues.

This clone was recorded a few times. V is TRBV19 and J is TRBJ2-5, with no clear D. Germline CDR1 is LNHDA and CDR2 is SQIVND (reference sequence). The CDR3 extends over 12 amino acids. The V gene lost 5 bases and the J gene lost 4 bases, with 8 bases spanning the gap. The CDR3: CASSFAGETQYF. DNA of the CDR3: TGTGCCAGTAGTTTCGCCGGAGAGACCCAGTACTTC.

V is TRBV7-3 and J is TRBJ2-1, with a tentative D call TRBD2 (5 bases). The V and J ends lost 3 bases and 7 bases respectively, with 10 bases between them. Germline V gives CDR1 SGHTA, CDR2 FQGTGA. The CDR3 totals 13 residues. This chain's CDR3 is CASSFAGGNEQFF. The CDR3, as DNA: TGTGCCAGCAGCTTCGCGGGTGGAAATGAGCAGTTCTTC.

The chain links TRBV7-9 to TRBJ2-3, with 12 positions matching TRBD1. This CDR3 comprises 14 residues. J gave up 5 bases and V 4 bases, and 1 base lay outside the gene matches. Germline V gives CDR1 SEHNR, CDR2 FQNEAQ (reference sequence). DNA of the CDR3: TGTGCCAGCAGCTGGGACAGGGGGCGAGATACGCAGTATTTT. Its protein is CASSWDRGRDTQYF.

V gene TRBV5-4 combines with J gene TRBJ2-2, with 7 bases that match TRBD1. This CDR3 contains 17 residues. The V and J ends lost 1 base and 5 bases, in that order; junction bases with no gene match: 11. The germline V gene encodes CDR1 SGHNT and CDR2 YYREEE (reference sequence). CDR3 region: CASSLWGRDRTTGELFF. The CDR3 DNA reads TGTGCCAGCAGCTTGTGGGGCCGGGACAGAACTACCGGGGAGCTGTTTTTT.

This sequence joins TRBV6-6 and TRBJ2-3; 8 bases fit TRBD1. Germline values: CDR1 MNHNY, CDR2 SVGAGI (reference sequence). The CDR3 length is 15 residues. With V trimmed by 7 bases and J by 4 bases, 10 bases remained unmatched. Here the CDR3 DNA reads TGTGCCAGCACCCCGGTATTACAGGGGGCAGATACGCAGTATTTT. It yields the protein CASTPVLQGADTQYF.

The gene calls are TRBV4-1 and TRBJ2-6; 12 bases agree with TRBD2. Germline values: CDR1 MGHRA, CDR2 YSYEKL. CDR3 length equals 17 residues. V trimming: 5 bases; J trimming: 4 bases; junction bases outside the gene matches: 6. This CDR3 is CASSSTSGGPGANVLTF. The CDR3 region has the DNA TGCGCCAGCAGCTCGACTAGCGGGGGCCCCGGGGCCAACGTCCTGACTTTC.

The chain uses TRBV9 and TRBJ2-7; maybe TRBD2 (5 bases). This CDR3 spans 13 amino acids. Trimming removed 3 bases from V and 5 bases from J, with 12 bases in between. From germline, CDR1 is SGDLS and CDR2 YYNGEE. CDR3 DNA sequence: TGTGCCAGCAGCGCCCCTCCCGGGAACGAGCAGTACTTC. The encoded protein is CASSAPPGNEQYF.

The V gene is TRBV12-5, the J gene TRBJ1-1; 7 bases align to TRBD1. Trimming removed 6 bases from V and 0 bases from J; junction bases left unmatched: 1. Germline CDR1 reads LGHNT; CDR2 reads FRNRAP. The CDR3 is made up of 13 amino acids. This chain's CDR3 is CASGGTVNTEAFF. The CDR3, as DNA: TGTGCTAGTGGGGGGACAGTGAACACTGAAGCTTTCTTT.

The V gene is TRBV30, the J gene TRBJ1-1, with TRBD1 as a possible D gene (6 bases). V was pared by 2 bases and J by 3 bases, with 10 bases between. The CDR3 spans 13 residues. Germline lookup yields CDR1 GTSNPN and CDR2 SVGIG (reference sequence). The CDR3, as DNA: TGTGCCTGGAGTCAACAGGGTGACACTGAAGCTTTCTTT. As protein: CAWSQQGDTEAFF.